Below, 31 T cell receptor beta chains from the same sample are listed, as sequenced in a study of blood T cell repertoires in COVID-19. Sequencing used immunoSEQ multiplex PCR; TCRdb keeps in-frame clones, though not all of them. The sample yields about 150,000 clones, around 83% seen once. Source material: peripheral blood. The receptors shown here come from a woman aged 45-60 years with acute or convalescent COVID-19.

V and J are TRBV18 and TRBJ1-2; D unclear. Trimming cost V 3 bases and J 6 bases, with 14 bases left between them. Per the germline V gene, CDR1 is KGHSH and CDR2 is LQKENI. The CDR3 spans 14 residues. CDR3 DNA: TGTGCCAGCTCACCTACGCGTTCCGTGGATGGCTACACCTTC. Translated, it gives CASSPTRSVDGYTF.

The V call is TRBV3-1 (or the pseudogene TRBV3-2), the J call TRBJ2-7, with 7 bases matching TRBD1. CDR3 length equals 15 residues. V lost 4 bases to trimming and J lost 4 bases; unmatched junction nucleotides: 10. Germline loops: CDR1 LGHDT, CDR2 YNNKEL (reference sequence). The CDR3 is CASSLRQGWGYEQYF. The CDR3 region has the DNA TGTGCCAGCAGCCTCCGACAGGGCTGGGGGTACGAGCAGTACTTC.

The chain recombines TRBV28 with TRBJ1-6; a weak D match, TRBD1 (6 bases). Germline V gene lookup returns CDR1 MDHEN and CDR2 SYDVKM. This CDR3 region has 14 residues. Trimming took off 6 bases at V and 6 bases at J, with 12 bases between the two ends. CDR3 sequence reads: CASSSGQPNSPLHF. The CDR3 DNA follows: TGTGCCAGCAGCTCAGGACAGCCTAATTCACCCCTCCACTTT.

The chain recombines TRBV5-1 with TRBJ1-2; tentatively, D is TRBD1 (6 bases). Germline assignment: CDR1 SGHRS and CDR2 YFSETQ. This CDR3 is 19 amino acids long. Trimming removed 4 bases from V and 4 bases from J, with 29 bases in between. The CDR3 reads CASSLEGEPTLSLSYGYTF. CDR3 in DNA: TGCGCCAGCAGCCTTGAGGGGGAACCTACATTATCTCTTAGCTATGGCTACACCTTC. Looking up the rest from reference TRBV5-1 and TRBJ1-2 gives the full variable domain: KAGVTQTPRYLIKTRGQQVTLSCSPISGHRSVSWYQQTPGQGLQFLFEYFSETQRNKGNFPGRFSGRQFSNSRSEMNVSTLELGDSALYLCASSLEGEPTLSLSYGYTFGSGTRLTVV.

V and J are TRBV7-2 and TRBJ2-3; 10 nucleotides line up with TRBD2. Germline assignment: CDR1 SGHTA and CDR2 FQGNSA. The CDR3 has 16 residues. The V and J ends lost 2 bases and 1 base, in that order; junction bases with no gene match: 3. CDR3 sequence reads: CASSLKGTSGTDTQYF. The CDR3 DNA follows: TGTGCCAGCAGCTTAAAGGGGACTAGCGGCACAGATACGCAGTATTTT.

The CDR3 bases are TGTGCCAGCAGCTTAGGTTTCGGACTAGACTCAGATACGCAGTATTTT. Translation gives CASSLGFGLDSDTQYF. The chain carries TRBV7-9 and TRBJ2-3; 7 nucleotides line up with TRBD2. The length of the CDR3 is 16 residues. V gave up 1 base and J gave up 4 bases; unmatched junction bases: 8. Germline lookup yields CDR1 SEHNR and CDR2 FQNEAQ (reference sequence).

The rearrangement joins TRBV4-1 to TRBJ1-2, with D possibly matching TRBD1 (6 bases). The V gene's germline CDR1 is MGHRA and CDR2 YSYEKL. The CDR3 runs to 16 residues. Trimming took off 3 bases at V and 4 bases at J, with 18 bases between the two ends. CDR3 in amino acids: CASSQLVGRGTYGYTF. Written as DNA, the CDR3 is TGCGCCAGCAGCCAGCTTGTGGGCAGGGGCACCTATGGCTACACCTTC.

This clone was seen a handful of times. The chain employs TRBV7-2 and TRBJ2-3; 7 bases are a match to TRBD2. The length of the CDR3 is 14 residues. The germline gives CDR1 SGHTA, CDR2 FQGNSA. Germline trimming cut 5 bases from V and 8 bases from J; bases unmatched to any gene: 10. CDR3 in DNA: TGTGCCAGCAGCCCTCGGGCGGGGGAGGGTACGCAGTATTTT. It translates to CASSPRAGEGTQYF.

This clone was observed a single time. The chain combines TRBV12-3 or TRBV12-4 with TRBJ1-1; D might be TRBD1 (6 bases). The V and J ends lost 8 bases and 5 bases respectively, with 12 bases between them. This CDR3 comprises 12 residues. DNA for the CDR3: TGTGCCAGCGACCAGGGGTTTACTGAAGCTTTCTTT. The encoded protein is CASDQGFTEAFF.

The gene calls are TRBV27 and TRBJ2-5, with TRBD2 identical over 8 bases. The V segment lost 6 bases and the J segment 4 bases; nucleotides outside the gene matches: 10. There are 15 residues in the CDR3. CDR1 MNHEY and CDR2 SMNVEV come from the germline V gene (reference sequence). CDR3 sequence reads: CASSRRGGPAETQYF. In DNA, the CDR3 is TGTGCCAGCAGCCGTCGGGGGGGGCCGGCAGAGACCCAGTACTTC.

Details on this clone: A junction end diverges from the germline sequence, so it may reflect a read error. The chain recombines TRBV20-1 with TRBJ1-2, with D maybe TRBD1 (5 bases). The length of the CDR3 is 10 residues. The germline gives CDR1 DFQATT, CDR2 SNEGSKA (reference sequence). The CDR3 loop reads CSAVGGPRAF. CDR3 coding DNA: TGCAGTGCGGTCGGGGGACCCCGGGCATTC.

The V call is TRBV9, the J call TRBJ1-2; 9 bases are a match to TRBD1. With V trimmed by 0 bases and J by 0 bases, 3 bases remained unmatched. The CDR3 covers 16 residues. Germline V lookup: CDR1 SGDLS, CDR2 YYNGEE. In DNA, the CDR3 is TGTGCCAGCAGCGTAGGGGACAGGGAGGCTAACTATGGCTACACCTTC. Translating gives CASSVGDREANYGYTF.

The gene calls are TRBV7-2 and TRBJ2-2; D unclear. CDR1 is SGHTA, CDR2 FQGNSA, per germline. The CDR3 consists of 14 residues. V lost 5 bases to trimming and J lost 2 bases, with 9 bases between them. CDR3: CASSLRSNTGELFF. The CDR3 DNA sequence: TGTGCCAGCAGCCTGAGGAGCAACACCGGGGAGCTGTTTTTT.

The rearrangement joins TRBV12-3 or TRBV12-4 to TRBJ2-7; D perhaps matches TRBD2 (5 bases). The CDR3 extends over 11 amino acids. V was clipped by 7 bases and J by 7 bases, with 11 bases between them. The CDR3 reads CASTETGEQYF. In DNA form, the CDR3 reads TGTGCCAGCACTGAAACGGGGGAGCAGTACTTC.

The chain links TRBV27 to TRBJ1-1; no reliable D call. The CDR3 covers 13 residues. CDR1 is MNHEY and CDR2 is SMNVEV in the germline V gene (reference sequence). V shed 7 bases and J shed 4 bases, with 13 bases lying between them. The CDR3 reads CASNRPGSTEAFF. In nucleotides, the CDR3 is TGTGCCAGCAATAGGCCGGGATCCACTGAAGCTTTCTTT.

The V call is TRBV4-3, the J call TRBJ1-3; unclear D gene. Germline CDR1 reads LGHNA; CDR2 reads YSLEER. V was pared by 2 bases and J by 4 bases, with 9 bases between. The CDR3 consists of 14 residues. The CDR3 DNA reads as TGCGCCAGCAGCCAACAGCGAGGGGGAAACACCATATATTTT. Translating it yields CASSQQRGGNTIYF.

The CDR3 DNA is TGTGCCAGCAGCTACGGGACAGCGAACACTGAAGCTTTCTTT. This sequence encodes CASSYGTANTEAFF. The chain carries TRBV7-2 and TRBJ1-1, with 7 bases that match TRBD1. The V segment lost 4 bases and the J segment 1 base; nucleotides outside the gene matches: 3. In germline, CDR1 is SGHTA, CDR2 FQGNSA. The CDR3 loop spans 14 amino acids.

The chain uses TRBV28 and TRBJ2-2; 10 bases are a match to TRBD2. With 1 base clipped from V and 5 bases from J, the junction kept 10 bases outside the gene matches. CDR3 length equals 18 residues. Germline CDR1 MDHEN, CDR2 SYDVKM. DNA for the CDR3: TGTGCCAGCAGTTTATTCCAACCGACTAGCGGGCGGACCGGGGAGCTGTTTTTT. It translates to CASSLFQPTSGRTGELFF.

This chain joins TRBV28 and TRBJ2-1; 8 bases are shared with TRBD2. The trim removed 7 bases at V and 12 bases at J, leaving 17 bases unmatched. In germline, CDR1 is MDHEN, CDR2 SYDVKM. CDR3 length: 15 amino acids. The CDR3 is CASTPGGRPIPRQFF. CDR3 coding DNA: TGTGCCAGCACCCCGGGGGGGCGCCCTATTCCACGGCAGTTCTTC.

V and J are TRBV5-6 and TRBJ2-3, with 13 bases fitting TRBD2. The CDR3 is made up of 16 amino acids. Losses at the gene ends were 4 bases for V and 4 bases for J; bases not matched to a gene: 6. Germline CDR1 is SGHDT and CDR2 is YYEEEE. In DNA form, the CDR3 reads TGTGCCAGCAGCAGAACTAGCGGGGGGGCCCCAGATACGCAGTATTTT. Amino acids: CASSRTSGGAPDTQYF.

CDR3: CASIVSSGNTIYF. CDR3 in DNA: TGTGCCAGCATAGTTAGCTCTGGAAACACCATATATTTT. This rearrangement joins TRBV6-5 to TRBJ1-3; D unclear. V dropped 7 bases and J dropped 0 bases, with 7 bases sitting between them. Germline CDR1 and CDR2: MNHEY and SVGAGI. This CDR3 has 13 residues.

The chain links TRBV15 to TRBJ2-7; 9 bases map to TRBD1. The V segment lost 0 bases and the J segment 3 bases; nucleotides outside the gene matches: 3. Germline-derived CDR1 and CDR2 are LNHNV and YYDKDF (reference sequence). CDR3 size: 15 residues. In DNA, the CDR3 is TGTGCCACCAGCAGAGATCGGGGACAGGGCTACGAGCAGTACTTC. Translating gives CATSRDRGQGYEQYF.

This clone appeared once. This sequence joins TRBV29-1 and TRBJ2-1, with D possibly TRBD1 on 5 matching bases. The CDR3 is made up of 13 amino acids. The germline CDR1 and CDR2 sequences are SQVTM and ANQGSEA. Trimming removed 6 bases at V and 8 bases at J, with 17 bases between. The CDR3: CSVALVGPDEQFF. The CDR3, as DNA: TGCAGCGTGGCTTTGGTGGGGCCGGATGAGCAGTTCTTC.

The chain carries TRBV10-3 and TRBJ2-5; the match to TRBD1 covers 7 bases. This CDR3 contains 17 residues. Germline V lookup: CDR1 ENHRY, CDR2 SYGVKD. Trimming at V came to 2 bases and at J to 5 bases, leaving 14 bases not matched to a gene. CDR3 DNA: TGTGCCATCAGTGAGCCCCCGTACAGGGGAGTAATGGAGACCCAGTACTTC. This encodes CAISEPPYRGVMETQYF.

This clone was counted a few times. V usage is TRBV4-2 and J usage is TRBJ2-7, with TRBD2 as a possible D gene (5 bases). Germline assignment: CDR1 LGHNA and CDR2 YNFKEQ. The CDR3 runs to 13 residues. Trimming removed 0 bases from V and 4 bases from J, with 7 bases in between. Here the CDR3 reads CASSQDWEYEQYF. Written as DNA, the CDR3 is TGTGCCAGCAGCCAAGATTGGGAGTACGAGCAGTACTTC.

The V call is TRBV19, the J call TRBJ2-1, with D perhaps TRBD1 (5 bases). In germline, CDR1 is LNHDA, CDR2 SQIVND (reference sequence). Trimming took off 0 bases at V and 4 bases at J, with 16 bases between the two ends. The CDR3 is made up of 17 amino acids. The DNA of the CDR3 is TGTGCCAGTAGTATAGATCGGACAAGGGTTAGGTACAATGAGCAGTTCTTC. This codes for CASSIDRTRVRYNEQFF.

The CDR3 spells CASSQRTSQNTGELFF. For the CDR3, the DNA is TGCGCCAGCAGCCAGCGGACTAGCCAGAACACCGGGGAGCTGTTTTTT. The chain recombines TRBV4-3 with TRBJ2-2; TRBD2 aligns across 8 bases. With V trimmed by 3 bases and J by 1 base, 4 bases remained unmatched. CDR3 length equals 16 residues. Germline V gives CDR1 LGHNA, CDR2 YSLEER.

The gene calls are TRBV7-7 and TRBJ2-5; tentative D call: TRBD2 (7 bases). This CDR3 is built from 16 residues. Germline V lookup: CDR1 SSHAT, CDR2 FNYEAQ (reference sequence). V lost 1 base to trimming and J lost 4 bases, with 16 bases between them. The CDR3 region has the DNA TGTGCCAGCAGCTTAGTTCGGGGGGCAAATCTAGAGACCCAGTACTTC. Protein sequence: CASSLVRGANLETQYF.

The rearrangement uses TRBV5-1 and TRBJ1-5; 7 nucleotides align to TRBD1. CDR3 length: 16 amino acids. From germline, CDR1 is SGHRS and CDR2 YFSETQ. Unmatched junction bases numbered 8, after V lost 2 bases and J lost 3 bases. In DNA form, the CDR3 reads TGCGCCAGCAGCTTAGACCCGACAGGGAACAATCAGCCCCAGCATTTT. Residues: CASSLDPTGNNQPQHF. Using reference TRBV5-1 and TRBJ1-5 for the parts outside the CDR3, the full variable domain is KAGVTQTPRYLIKTRGQQVTLSCSPISGHRSVSWYQQTPGQGLQFLFEYFSETQRNKGNFPGRFSGRQFSNSRSEMNVSTLELGDSALYLCASSLDPTGNNQPQHFGDGTRLSIL.

The CDR3 region is CASSPATGWPLHF. The CDR3 coding sequence is TGTGCCAGCTCACCTGCGACCGGGTGGCCCCTCCACTTT. The chain employs TRBV18 and TRBJ1-6; D is undetermined. Trimming removed 3 bases from V and 13 bases from J, with 13 bases in between. The CDR3 has 13 amino acids. CDR1 and CDR2 from the germline V gene are KGHSH and LQKENI.

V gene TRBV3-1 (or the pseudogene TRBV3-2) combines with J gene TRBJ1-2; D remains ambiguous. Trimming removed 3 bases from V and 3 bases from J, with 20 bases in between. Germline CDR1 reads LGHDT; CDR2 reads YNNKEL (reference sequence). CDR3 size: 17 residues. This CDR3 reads CASSHKEAPLCHYGYTF. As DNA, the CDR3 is TGTGCCAGCAGCCATAAGGAGGCACCCCTCTGCCACTATGGCTACACCTTC.